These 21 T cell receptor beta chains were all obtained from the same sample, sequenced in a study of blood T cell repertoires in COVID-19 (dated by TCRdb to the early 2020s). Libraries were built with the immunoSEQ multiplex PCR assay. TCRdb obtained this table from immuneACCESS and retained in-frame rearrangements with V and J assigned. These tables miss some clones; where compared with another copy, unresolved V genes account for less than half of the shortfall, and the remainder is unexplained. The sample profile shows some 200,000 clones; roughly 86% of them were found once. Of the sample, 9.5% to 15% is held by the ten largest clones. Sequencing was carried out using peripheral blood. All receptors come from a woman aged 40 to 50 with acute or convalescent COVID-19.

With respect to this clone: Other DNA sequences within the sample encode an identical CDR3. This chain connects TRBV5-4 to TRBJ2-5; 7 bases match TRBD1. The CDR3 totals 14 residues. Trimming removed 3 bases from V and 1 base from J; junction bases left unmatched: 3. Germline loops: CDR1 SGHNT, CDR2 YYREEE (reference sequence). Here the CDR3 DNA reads TGTGCCAGCAGCTCAGGGGGAACCCAAGAGACCCAGTACTTC. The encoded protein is CASSSGGTQETQYF.

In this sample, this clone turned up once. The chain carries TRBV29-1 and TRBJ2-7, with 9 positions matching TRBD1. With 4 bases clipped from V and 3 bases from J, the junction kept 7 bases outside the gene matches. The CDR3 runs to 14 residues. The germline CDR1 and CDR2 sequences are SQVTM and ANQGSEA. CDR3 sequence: CSVGGTGGGYEQYF. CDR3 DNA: TGCAGCGTTGGCGGAACAGGGGGCGGCTACGAGCAGTACTTC.

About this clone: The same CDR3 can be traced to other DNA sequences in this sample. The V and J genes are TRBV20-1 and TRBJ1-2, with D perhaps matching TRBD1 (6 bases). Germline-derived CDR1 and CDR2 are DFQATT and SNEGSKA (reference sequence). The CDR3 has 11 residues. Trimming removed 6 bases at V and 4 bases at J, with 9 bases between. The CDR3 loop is CSAIQGYGYTF. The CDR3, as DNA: TGCAGTGCCATACAGGGCTATGGCTACACCTTC.

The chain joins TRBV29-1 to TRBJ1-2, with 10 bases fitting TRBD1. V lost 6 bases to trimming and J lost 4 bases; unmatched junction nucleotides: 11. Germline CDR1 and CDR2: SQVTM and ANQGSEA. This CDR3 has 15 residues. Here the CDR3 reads CSVTRTGGSTYGYTF. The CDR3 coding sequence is TGCAGCGTCACCAGGACAGGGGGATCAACCTATGGCTACACCTTC.

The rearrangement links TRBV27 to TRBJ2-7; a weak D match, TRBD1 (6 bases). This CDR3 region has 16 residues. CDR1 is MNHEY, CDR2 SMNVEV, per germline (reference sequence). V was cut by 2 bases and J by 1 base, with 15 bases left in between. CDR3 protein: CASSLNRVVRSYEQYF. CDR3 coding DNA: TGTGCCAGCAGTTTAAACAGGGTAGTAAGGTCCTACGAGCAGTACTTC.

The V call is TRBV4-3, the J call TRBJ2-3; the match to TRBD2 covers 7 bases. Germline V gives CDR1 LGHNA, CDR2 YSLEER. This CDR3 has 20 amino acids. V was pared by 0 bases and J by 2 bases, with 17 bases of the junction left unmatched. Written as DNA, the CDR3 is TGCGCCAGCAGCCAAGAGTACGGCTCTTCGGCGGGAGCCTACACAGATACGCAGTATTTT. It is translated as CASSQEYGSSAGAYTDTQYF.

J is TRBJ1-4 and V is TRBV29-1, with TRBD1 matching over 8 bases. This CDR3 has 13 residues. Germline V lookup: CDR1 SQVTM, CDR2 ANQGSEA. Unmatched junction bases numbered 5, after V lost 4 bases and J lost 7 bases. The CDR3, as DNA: TGCAGCGTTGGAACCACAGGGGGTGAAAAACTGTTTTTT. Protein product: CSVGTTGGEKLFF.

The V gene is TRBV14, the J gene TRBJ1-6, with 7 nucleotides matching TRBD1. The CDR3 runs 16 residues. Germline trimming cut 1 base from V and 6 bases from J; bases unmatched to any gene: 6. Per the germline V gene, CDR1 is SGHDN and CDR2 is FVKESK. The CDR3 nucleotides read TGTGCCAGCAGCCAAGTACAGGGGTCAACTAATTCACCCCTCCACTTT. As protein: CASSQVQGSTNSPLHF. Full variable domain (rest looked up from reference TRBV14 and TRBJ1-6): EAGVTQFPSHSVIEKGQTVTLRCDPISGHDNLYWYRRVMGKEIKFLLHFVKESKQDESGMPNNRFLAERTGGTYSTLKVQPAELEDSGVYFCASSQVQGSTNSPLHFGNGTRLTVT.

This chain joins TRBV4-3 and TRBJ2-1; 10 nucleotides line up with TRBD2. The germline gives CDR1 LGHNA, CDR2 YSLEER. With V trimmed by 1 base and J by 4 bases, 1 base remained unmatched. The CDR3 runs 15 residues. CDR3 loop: CASSQGTSGYNEQFF. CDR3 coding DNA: TGCGCCAGCAGCCAAGGGACTAGCGGATACAATGAGCAGTTCTTC.

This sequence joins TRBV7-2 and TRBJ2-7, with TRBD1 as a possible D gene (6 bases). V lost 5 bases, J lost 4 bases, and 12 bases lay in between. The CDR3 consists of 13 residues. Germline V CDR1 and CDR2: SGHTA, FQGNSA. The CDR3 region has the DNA TGTGCCAGCAGCGCAAGGACAGATTACGAGCAGTACTTC. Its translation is CASSARTDYEQYF. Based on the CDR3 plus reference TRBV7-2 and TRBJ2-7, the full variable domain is GAGVSQSPSNKVTEKGKDVELRCDPISGHTALYWYRQSLGQGLEFLIYFQGNSAPDKSGLPSDRFSAERTGGSVSTLTIQRTQQEDSAVYLCASSARTDYEQYFGPGTRLTVT.

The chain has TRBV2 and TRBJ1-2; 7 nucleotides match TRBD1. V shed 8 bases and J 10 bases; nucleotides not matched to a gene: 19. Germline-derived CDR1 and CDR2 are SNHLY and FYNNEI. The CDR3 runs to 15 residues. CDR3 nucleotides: TGTGCCAGCGATGAAACTCGACAGGGAGGAGGTGACTACACCTTC. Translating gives CASDETRQGGGDYTF.

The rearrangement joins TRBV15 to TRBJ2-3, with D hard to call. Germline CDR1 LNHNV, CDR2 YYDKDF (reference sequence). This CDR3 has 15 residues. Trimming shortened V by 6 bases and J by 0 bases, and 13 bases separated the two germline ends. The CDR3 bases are TGTGCCACCAGTGGTGGCGGTTTTAGCACAGATACGCAGTATTTT. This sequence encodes CATSGGGFSTDTQYF. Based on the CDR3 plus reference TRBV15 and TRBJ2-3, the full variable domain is DAMVIQNPRYQVTQFGKPVTLSCSQTLNHNVMYWYQQKSSQAPKLLFHYYDKDFNNEADTPDNFQSRRPNTSFCFLDIRSPGLGDTAMYLCATSGGGFSTDTQYFGPGTRLTVL.

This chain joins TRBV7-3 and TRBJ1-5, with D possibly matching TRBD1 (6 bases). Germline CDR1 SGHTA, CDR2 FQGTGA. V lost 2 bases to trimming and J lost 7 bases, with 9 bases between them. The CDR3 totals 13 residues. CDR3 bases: TGTGCCAGCAGCTTAGAGGGGGGGCAGCCCCAGCATTTT. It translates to CASSLEGGQPQHF. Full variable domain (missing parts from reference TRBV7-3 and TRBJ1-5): GAGVSQTPSNKVTEKGKYVELRCDPISGHTALYWYRQSLGQGPEFLIYFQGTGAADDSGLPNDRFFAVRPEGSVSTLKIQRTERGDSAVYLCASSLEGGQPQHFGDGTRLSIL.

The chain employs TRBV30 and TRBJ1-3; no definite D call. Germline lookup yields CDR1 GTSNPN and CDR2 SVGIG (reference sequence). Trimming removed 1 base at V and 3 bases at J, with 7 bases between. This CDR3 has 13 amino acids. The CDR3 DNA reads TGTGCCTGGAGTGCGTTATTTGGAAACACCATATATTTT. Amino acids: CAWSALFGNTIYF.

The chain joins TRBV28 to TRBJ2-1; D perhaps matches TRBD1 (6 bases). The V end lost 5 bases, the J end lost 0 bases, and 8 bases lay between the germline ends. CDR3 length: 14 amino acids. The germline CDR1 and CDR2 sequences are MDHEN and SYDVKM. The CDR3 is CASSADSSYNEQFF. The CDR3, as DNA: TGTGCCAGCAGTGCGGACAGCTCCTACAATGAGCAGTTCTTC.

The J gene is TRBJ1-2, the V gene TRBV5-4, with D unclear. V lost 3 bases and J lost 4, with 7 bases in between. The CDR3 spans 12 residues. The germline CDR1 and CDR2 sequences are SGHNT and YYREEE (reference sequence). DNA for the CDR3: TGTGCCAGCAGCTCCGTTCTCTATGGCTACACCTTC. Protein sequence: CASSSVLYGYTF.

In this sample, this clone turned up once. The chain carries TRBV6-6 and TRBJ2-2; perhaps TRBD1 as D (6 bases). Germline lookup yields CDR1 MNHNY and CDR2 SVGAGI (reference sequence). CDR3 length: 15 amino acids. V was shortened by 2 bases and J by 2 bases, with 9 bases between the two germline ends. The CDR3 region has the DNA TGTGCCAGCAGTTACGGACAGCAAAACACCGGGGAGCTGTTTTTT. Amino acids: CASSYGQQNTGELFF.

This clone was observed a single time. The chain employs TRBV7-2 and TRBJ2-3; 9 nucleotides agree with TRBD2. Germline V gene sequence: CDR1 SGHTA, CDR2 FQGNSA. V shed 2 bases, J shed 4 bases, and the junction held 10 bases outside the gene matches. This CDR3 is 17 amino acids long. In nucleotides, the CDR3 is TGTGCCAGCAGCTTATTCTTGTCGCGGGAGGGGGCAGATACGCAGTATTTT. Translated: CASSLFLSREGADTQYF.

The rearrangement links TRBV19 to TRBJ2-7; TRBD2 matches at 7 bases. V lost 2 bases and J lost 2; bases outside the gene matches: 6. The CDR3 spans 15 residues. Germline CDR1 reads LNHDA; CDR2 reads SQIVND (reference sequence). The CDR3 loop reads CASSITAGIPYEQYF. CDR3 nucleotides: TGTGCCAGTAGTATAACAGCGGGGATTCCCTACGAGCAGTACTTC.

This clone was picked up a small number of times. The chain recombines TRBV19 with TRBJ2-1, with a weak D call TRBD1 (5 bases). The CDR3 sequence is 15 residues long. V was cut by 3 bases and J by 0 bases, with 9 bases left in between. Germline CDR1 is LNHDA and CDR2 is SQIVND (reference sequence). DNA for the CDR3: TGTGCCAGTAGTATGGGGCCCTTCTCCTACAATGAGCAGTTCTTC. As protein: CASSMGPFSYNEQFF.

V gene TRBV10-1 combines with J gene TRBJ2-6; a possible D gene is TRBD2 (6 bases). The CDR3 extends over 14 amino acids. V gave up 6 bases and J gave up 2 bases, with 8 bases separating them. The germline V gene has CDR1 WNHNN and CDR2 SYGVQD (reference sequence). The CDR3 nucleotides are TGCGCCAGCAGCTCGGGGGCTGGGGCCAACGTCCTGACTTTC. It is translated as CASSSGAGANVLTF.